The rows below give T cell receptor beta chains drawn from one sample of a study of cytotoxic CD8 clonotypes in ibrutinib-treated CLL. The data were produced by immunoSEQ multiplex PCR, yet TCRdb's version contains in-frame clones alone and is incomplete. Of almost 250,000 clones listed, about three quarters were seen once; the top ten hold over 15%. The material was PBMCs, obtained after 24 months of ibrutinib treatment. The receptors were sampled from a human donor with chronic lymphocytic leukemia. Both conserved end residues are part of each CDR3. D genes are given only for firm matches. Size values are once, few and many counts, or a class for expanded clones, and some rows have none.

CDR3: CASSQRAQADTQYF
DNA: TGTGCCAGTAGTCAGAGGGCGCAAGCAGATACGCAGTATTTT
D: NA
J: TRBJ2-3
size: NA
V: TRBV19

CDR3: CASSSQGIRQPQHF
DNA: TGTGCCAGCAGTTCTCAGGGGATACGTCAGCCCCAGCATTTT
D: NA
J: TRBJ1-5
size: NA
V: TRBV6-5

CDR3: CAISDRGNTEAFF
DNA: TGTGCCATCAGTGACCGCGGTAACACTGAAGCTTTCTTT
D: NA
J: TRBJ1-1
size: few
V: TRBV10-3

CDR3: CASSWVADYNEQFF
DNA: TGTGCCAGCAGTTGGGTAGCTGATTACAATGAGCAGTTCTTC
D: NA
J: TRBJ2-1
size: NA
V: TRBV28

CDR3: CASRPELADTQYF
DNA: TGCGCCAGCAGACCCGAACTTGCAGATACGCAGTATTTT
D: NA
J: TRBJ2-3
size: NA
V: TRBV5-1

CDR3: CASSPGTGNYEQYF
DNA: TGTGCCAGCAGCCCCGGGACAGGGAACTACGAGCAGTACTTC
D: TRBD1
J: TRBJ2-7
size: NA
V: TRBV7-9

CDR3: CAWRRDGREAFF
DNA: TGTGCCTGGAGGCGGGACGGGCGTGAAGCTTTCTTT
D: NA
J: TRBJ1-1
size: NA
V: TRBV30

CDR3: CAISGSEKNTEAFF
DNA: TGTGCCATCAGTGGATCCGAGAAGAACACTGAAGCTTTCTTT
D: NA
J: TRBJ1-1
size: NA
V: TRBV10-3

CDR3: CASSIWGSTGELFF
DNA: TGTGCCAGTAGTATATGGGGAAGCACCGGGGAGCTGTTTTTT
D: NA
J: TRBJ2-2
size: NA
V: TRBV19

CDR3: CAWSALGVGRSYEQYF
DNA: TGTGCCTGGAGTGCCCTGGGGGTCGGGAGATCTTACGAGCAGTACTTC
D: NA
J: TRBJ2-7
size: NA
V: TRBV30

CDR3: CASSSPPGNNEQFF
DNA: TGTGCCAGCAGTTCCCCTCCTGGGAACAATGAGCAGTTCTTC
D: NA
J: TRBJ2-1
size: NA
V: TRBV6-6

CDR3: CATSGQALSNQPQHF
DNA: TGTGCCACCAGCGGGCAGGCACTTAGCAATCAGCCCCAGCATTTT
D: NA
J: TRBJ1-5
size: NA
V: TRBV15

CDR3: CASSNWDRGYTEAFF
DNA: TGTGCCAGCAGCAATTGGGACAGGGGTTACACTGAAGCTTTCTTT
D: TRBD1
J: TRBJ1-1
size: NA
V: TRBV6-5

CDR3: CASSPVDRLQYGYTF
DNA: TGTGCCAGCAGCCCCGTCGACAGGTTGCAGTATGGCTACACCTTC
D: NA
J: TRBJ1-2
size: NA
V: TRBV27

CDR3: CAWRFDTEAFF
DNA: TGTGCCTGGAGGTTTGACACTGAAGCTTTCTTT
D: NA
J: TRBJ1-1
size: NA
V: TRBV30

CDR3: CAWSVAAGSTDTQYF
DNA: TGTGCCTGGAGTGTAGCAGCGGGGAGCACAGATACGCAGTATTTT
D: TRBD2
J: TRBJ2-3
size: NA
V: TRBV30

CDR3: CASSLDRDTYGYTF
DNA: TGTGCCAGCAGCTTGGACCGGGATACCTATGGCTACACCTTC
D: NA
J: TRBJ1-2
size: NA
V: TRBV5-4

CDR3: CSQARGSDTQYF
DNA: TGCAGCCAAGCTAGGGGGAGTGATACGCAGTATTTT
D: NA
J: TRBJ2-3
size: NA
V: TRBV29-1

CDR3: CASSVVAGVGELFF
DNA: TGTGCCAGCAGCGTAGTAGCGGGAGTGGGGGAGCTGTTTTTT
D: TRBD2
J: TRBJ2-2
size: NA
V: TRBV9

CDR3: CASSSSGSVWTDTQYF
DNA: TGTGCCAGCAGCTCTAGCGGGAGTGTTTGGACAGATACGCAGTATTTT
D: TRBD2
J: TRBJ2-3
size: NA
V: TRBV11-2